Below, 19 T cell receptor beta chains from the same sample are listed, as sequenced in a study of beta chain features in type 1 diabetes. Study-wide findings and caveats: Across all four CD4+ subsets, people with type 1 diabetes showed modestly shorter TCRB CDR3s.

The antigens of these receptors remain unknown. What was sequenced were expressed TCRB transcripts, since all of the isolated RNA had been reverse transcribed. Clones were read by immunoSEQ multiplex PCR, and TCRdb kept only the in-frame ones, dropping some. The table lists fewer than 400,000 clones, about a tenth of them singletons. Material: central memory CD4+ T cells from blood. Receptors were obtained from a man between 25 and 39 years old with type 1 diabetes.

In its sample, this clone was seen a few times. The J gene is TRBJ1-5, the V gene TRBV11-2; 8 bases agree with TRBD1. Trimming at V came to 4 bases and at J to 4 bases, leaving 9 bases not matched to a gene. This CDR3 has 16 amino acids. The V gene's germline CDR1 is SGHAT and CDR2 FQNNGV. The CDR3 reads CASSSSQGARNQPQHF. DNA for the CDR3: TGTGCCAGCAGCTCAAGTCAGGGGGCTCGAAATCAGCCCCAGCATTTT.

This clone was picked up many times. This chain joins TRBV14 and TRBJ1-1; tentative D call: TRBD1 (5 bases). This CDR3 has 13 residues. Trimming stripped 5 bases from V and 1 base from J, with 8 bases between. CDR1 is SGHDN, CDR2 FVKESK, per germline. This chain's CDR3 is CASSWGRNTEAFF. The CDR3, as DNA: TGTGCCAGCAGCTGGGGACGGAACACTGAAGCTTTCTTT.

This clone was detected only a few times. The rearrangement uses TRBV25-1 and TRBJ1-1, with TRBD1 matching over 7 bases. This CDR3 has 15 residues. V lost 3 bases, J lost 10 bases, and 14 bases stayed unmatched. Germline V gene data show CDR1 as MGHDK and CDR2 as SYGVNS. The DNA of the CDR3 is TGTGCCAGCAGTGAGGACAGACAGGGTGGATTCGGAGCTTTCTTT. Translating gives CASSEDRQGGFGAFF.

J is TRBJ2-5 and V is TRBV7-2, with 11 nucleotides matching TRBD1. This CDR3 has 14 amino acids. CDR1 and CDR2 from the germline V gene are SGHTA and FQGNSA. Losses at the gene ends were 3 bases for V and 7 bases for J; bases not matched to a gene: 4. CDR3 coding DNA: TGTGCCAGCAGCTTTCGTGGGACAGGGGGGACCCAGTACTTC. Protein product: CASSFRGTGGTQYF.

In the case of this clone: Other DNA variants within this sample encode the same CDR3. V usage is TRBV20-1 and J usage is TRBJ2-7; D is unresolved. The CDR3 is 10 amino acids. Trimming stripped 5 bases from V and 1 base from J, with 3 bases between. Germline assignment: CDR1 DFQATT and CDR2 SNEGSKA (reference sequence). The CDR3 bases are TGCAGTGCTGGATCCTACGAGCAGTACTTC. This codes for CSAGSYEQYF.

Only a few counts were recorded for this clone. For the CDR3, the DNA is TGTGCCAGCAGCGTAGCTCCCGAGGCCCGGGATACGCAGTATTTT. Translation: CASSVAPEARDTQYF. The V call is TRBV9, the J call TRBJ2-3; D is unclear. The germline V and J ends were trimmed by 0 bases and 6 bases, with 14 bases remaining between them. There are 15 residues in the CDR3. Germline V gene sequence: CDR1 SGDLS, CDR2 YYNGEE.

The CDR3 DNA is TGCAGCGTTGCTACCCGACAGGGGCTAAGGGAAGCTTTCTTT. This translates into CSVATRQGLREAFF. The chain employs TRBV29-1 and TRBJ1-1; 8 nucleotides line up with TRBD1. The CDR3 length is 14 residues. Germline loops: CDR1 SQVTM, CDR2 ANQGSEA. The V and J ends lost 4 bases and 8 bases, in that order; junction bases with no gene match: 12.

CDR3: CASSVGGLSYEQYF. CDR3 coding DNA: TGTGCCAGCAGCGTGGGCGGGCTCTCCTACGAGCAGTACTTC. The chain employs TRBV9 and TRBJ2-7, with D tentatively TRBD2 (5 bases). Germline assignment: CDR1 SGDLS and CDR2 YYNGEE. Trimming stripped 2 bases from V and 0 bases from J, with 9 bases between. The CDR3 is made up of 14 amino acids. The full variable domain, with the rest looked up from reference TRBV9 and TRBJ2-7, is DSGVTQTPKHLITATGQRVTLRCSPRSGDLSVYWYQQSLDQGLQFLIQYYNGEERAKGNILERFSAQQFPDLHSELNLSSLELGDSALYFCASSVGGLSYEQYFGPGTRLTVT.

The rearrangement links TRBV5-1 to TRBJ2-3; 8 bases map to TRBD2. The CDR3 totals 16 residues. After removal of 2 bases from V and 3 bases from J, the junction contained 8 bases not matched to a gene. Germline-derived CDR1 and CDR2 are SGHRS and YFSETQ. The CDR3 bases are TGCGCCAGCAGCTTCGATGGACTAGCATCAACAGATACGCAGTATTTT. It yields the protein CASSFDGLASTDTQYF.

There are a few counts of this clone. The rearrangement links TRBV25-1 to TRBJ1-1; D unclear. V was trimmed by 6 bases and J by 0 bases, leaving 11 bases between them. Germline V gene sequence: CDR1 MGHDK, CDR2 SYGVNS. CDR3 length equals 14 residues. The CDR3 sequence is CASRDLHMNTEAFF. The CDR3 DNA is TGTGCCAGCAGGGACTTACACATGAACACTGAAGCTTTCTTT. Variable domain in full (rest from reference TRBV25-1 and TRBJ1-1): EADIYQTPRYLVIGTGKKITLECSQTMGHDKMYWYQQDPGMELHLIHYSYGVNSTEKGDLSSESTVSRIRTEHFPLTLESARPSHTSQYLCASRDLHMNTEAFFGQGTRLTVV.

The chain carries TRBV2 and TRBJ2-3; D may correspond to TRBD1 or TRBD2 (6 bases each). With 3 bases removed from V and 7 bases from J, the gap between germline ends came to 8 bases. Germline CDR1 SNHLY, CDR2 FYNNEI. The CDR3 contains 12 residues. CDR3 DNA: TGTGCCAGCAGTGAGGGGGGCAATACGCAGTATTTT. Residues: CASSEGGNTQYF.

The genes are TRBV28 and TRBJ1-4; 10 bases match TRBD1. The V gene end was trimmed by 4 bases and the J gene end by 8 bases; junction bases not matched to a gene: 10. CDR1 is MDHEN and CDR2 is SYDVKM in the germline V gene. The CDR3 has 16 residues. The CDR3 spells CASSSPTGTGEEKLFF. DNA for the CDR3: TGTGCCAGCAGTTCCCCTACCGGGACAGGGGAGGAAAAACTGTTTTTT.

The genes are TRBV11-2 and TRBJ2-5; 8 bases fit TRBD1. The length of the CDR3 is 14 residues. The ends lost 5 bases at V and 5 bases at J; junction bases unmatched: 7. Germline lookup yields CDR1 SGHAT and CDR2 FQNNGV. The chain's CDR3 is CASSRDRGGETQYF. The CDR3 DNA is TGTGCCAGCAGCAGAGACAGGGGTGGCGAGACCCAGTACTTC.

This clone was observed a few times. This sequence joins TRBV6-6 and TRBJ2-7; possible D gene TRBD2, 6 bases. Trimming stripped 4 bases from V and 4 bases from J, with 8 bases between. Germline lookup yields CDR1 MNHNY and CDR2 SVGAGI (reference sequence). The CDR3 is 12 residues long. CDR3 protein: CASSWTNYEQYF. In DNA form, the CDR3 reads TGTGCCAGCAGTTGGACTAATTACGAGCAGTACTTC.

This clone was seen repeatedly, ten times or more. The chain couples TRBV29-1 to TRBJ1-4; D not certain. CDR3 size: 12 residues. V lost 7 bases, J lost 8 bases, and 14 bases lay in between. The germline V gene has CDR1 SQVTM and CDR2 ANQGSEA. CDR3: CSAIPPGEKLFF. In DNA, the CDR3 is TGCAGCGCTATCCCCCCGGGGGAAAAACTGTTTTTT.

CDR3 nucleotides: TGTGCCAGCAGTTTTTTGATGGGGACAGGGGGCGGTCAGCCCCAGCATTTT. Translated: CASSFLMGTGGGQPQHF. V is TRBV5-7 and J is TRBJ1-5; TRBD1 aligns across 12 bases. TRBV5-7 is an ORF, and what it does is uncertain. Trimming cost V 5 bases and J 6 bases; bases outside gene matches: 12. CDR3 length equals 17 residues.

The rearrangement links TRBV6-5 to TRBJ2-7, with D possibly being TRBD2 (5 bases). Per germline, CDR1 MNHEY and CDR2 SVGAGI. V was pared by 5 bases and J by 6 bases, with 11 bases between. The CDR3 is 12 residues long. The CDR3 here is CASSRTVSEQYF. The CDR3 region has the DNA TGTGCCAGCAGTCGGACTGTATCCGAGCAGTACTTC.

This sequence joins TRBV6-5 and TRBJ2-5; D tentatively fits TRBD1 or TRBD2 (5 bases each). The CDR3 sequence is 13 residues long. V lost 4 bases and J 7 bases, leaving 13 bases between the germline ends. Germline V gives CDR1 MNHEY, CDR2 SVGAGI. The CDR3, as DNA: TGTGCCAGCAGTTCCGGGACCTGGGGGACCCAGTACTTC. Encoded protein: CASSSGTWGTQYF.

CDR3 residues: CASSDPGQGAKNIQYF. CDR3 DNA sequence: TGTGCCAGCAGCGACCCGGGACAGGGGGCCAAAAACATTCAGTACTTC. The V call is TRBV9, the J call TRBJ2-4; the match to TRBD1 covers 10 bases. CDR3 length: 16 amino acids. J was trimmed by 1 base and V by 3 bases; bases with no gene match: 4. Germline CDR1 and CDR2: SGDLS and YYNGEE. Full variable domain (missing parts from reference TRBV9 and TRBJ2-4): DSGVTQTPKHLITATGQRVTLRCSPRSGDLSVYWYQQSLDQGLQFLIQYYNGEERAKGNILERFSAQQFPDLHSELNLSSLELGDSALYFCASSDPGQGAKNIQYFGAGTRLSVL.